This is a list of T cell receptor beta chains from one sample in a study of shared T cell receptors in the human thymus. Libraries were prepared by immunoSEQ multiplex PCR; TCRdb keeps only in-frame clonotypes and omits some of them. The sample carries 700,000 or so clones, 70% to 90% recorded once. A further study also used this sample, focusing on human thymus T cells.

The sequenced sample was thymocytes. The source of these receptors is a girl less than two years old with a congenital heart defect. The CDR3 runs from the conserved cysteine through the conserved F or W. D genes are given only for firm matches. Part of the rows lack a size; the others show once, few, many or a class for expanded clones.

V,D,J,size,CDR3,DNA
TRBV28,NA,TRBJ2-7,NA,CASSPSTGSDEQYF,TGTGCCAGCAGTCCCTCGACGGGAAGCGACGAGCAGTACTTC
TRBV5-6,NA,TRBJ1-6,few,CASSWGVKGSPLHF,TGTGCCAGCAGCTGGGGGGTCAAGGGTTCACCCCTCCACTTT
TRBV10-1,NA,TRBJ1-2,NA,CASSESLTGQHDYTF,TGCGCCAGCAGTGAGTCGTTAACAGGGCAGCACGACTACACCTTC
TRBV28,NA,TRBJ2-7,NA,CAAGYEQYF,TGTGCAGCGGGCTACGAGCAGTACTTC
TRBV4-3,NA,TRBJ1-6,NA,CASSQVLRQDPSPLHF,TGCGCCAGCAGCCAAGTTTTGAGGCAAGATCCTTCACCCCTCCACTTT
TRBV27,TRBD1,TRBJ1-5,NA,CASSLRGQQDQPQHF,TGTGCCAGCAGTTTACGGGGACAGCAAGATCAGCCCCAGCATTTT
TRBV7-9,NA,TRBJ1-1,NA,CASRTHRAEAFF,TGTGCCAGCAGGACCCACAGGGCAGAAGCTTTCTTT
TRBV10-3,NA,TRBJ1-3,NA,CAISESRRSLSGNTIYF,TGTGCCATCAGTGAGTCGAGGCGGTCACTCTCTGGAAACACCATATATTTT
TRBV19,NA,TRBJ1-1,NA,CASSSGHTNTEAFF,TGTGCCAGTAGTTCGGGACACACGAACACTGAAGCTTTCTTT
TRBV9,NA,TRBJ1-2,NA,CASRRGSYGYTF,TGTGCCAGCAGGAGGGGGAGCTATGGCTACACCTTC
TRBV6-5,NA,TRBJ1-3,NA,CASSLGLLSGNTIYF,TGTGCCAGCAGCCTCGGACTGTTGTCTGGAAACACCATATATTTT
TRBV28,TRBD1,TRBJ1-1,NA,CASTTARQGLNTEAFF,TGTGCCAGCACGACCGCCCGACAGGGGTTGAACACTGAAGCTTTCTTT
TRBV5-1,TRBD1,TRBJ2-3,NA,CASSLGGTGAELVLDTQYF,TGCGCCAGCAGCTTGGGGGGGACAGGGGCCGAACTCGTCCTAGATACGCAGTATTTT
TRBV12-5,NA,TRBJ1-1,NA,CASGPSTRDTEAFF,TGTGCTAGTGGTCCATCCACCAGGGACACTGAAGCTTTCTTT
TRBV9,TRBD2,TRBJ2-7,NA,CASSGRGSYEQYF,TGTGCCAGCTCCGGGAGGGGGTCCTACGAGCAGTACTTC
TRBV7-2,TRBD2,TRBJ2-3,NA,CASSLVPPAGGPGDTQYF,TGTGCCAGCAGCTTAGTTCCCCCAGCGGGGGGGCCGGGAGATACGCAGTATTTT
TRBV7-8,NA,TRBJ2-1,NA,CASSLDGGYYNEQFF,TGTGCCAGCAGCTTAGACGGGGGATACTACAATGAGCAGTTCTTC
TRBV6-5,TRBD1,TRBJ1-2,NA,CASSYSRGRNYGYTF,TGTGCCAGCAGTTACTCGAGGGGGCGCAACTATGGCTACACCTTC
TRBV4-1,NA,TRBJ2-1,NA,CASSQAPDNEQFF,TGCGCCAGCAGCCAAGCCCCGGACAATGAGCAGTTCTTC
TRBV27,TRBD1,TRBJ2-1,NA,CASSLRNRGRGTNEQFF,TGTGCCAGCAGTTTACGCAACAGGGGGCGCGGTACCAATGAGCAGTTCTTC
TRBV14,TRBD2,TRBJ2-2,NA,CASSQEVSGTSDPGELFF,TGTGCCAGCAGCCAAGAAGTTTCAGGGACTAGCGACCCCGGGGAGCTGTTTTTT
TRBV5-1,TRBD1,TRBJ2-5,NA,CASSLGRDRENQETQYF,TGCGCCAGCAGTCTAGGAAGGGACAGAGAAAATCAAGAGACCCAGTACTTC
TRBV9,NA,TRBJ2-7,NA,CASSFSDRPSSYEQYF,TGTGCCAGCAGCTTTTCTGACAGGCCGAGCTCCTACGAGCAGTACTTC
TRBV7-2,NA,TRBJ2-5,NA,CASSHVIGSGSYQETQYF,TGTGCCAGCAGCCACGTCATCGGGAGCGGGTCATACCAAGAGACCCAGTACTTC
TRBV27,TRBD1,TRBJ2-1,once,CASSLSGTGLAGYNEQFF,TGTGCCAGCAGTTTATCGGGGACAGGTCTGGCGGGATACAATGAGCAGTTCTTC
TRBV6-5,TRBD1,TRBJ1-1,NA,CASSQGGRAFF,TGTGCCAGCAGCCAGGGGGGACGAGCTTTCTTT
TRBV7-2,NA,TRBJ1-6,NA,CASSPNHYSPLHF,TGTGCCAGCAGCCCCAACCACTATTCACCCCTCCACTTT
TRBV18,NA,TRBJ1-1,NA,CASSPQTDPLDAFF,TGTGCCAGCTCACCTCAGACAGACCCCCTCGACGCTTTCTTT
TRBV28,TRBD2,TRBJ2-3,NA,CASSPQAGGPLGTQYF,TGTGCCAGCAGTCCTCAAGCGGGGGGCCCCCTAGGTACGCAGTATTTT
TRBV4-1,NA,TRBJ1-1,NA,CASSLRPRTGNEAFF,TGCGCCAGCAGCCTGCGCCCCCGCACAGGCAATGAAGCTTTCTTT
TRBV25-1,TRBD1,TRBJ1-2,NA,CASRNNRGYGYTF,TGTGCCAGCAGGAACAACAGGGGATATGGCTACACCTTC
TRBV4-1,NA,TRBJ1-2,few,CASSPWGGKGGYTF,TGCGCCAGCAGCCCGTGGGGGGGAAAGGGTGGCTACACCTTC
TRBV6-4,NA,TRBJ2-2,few,CASSDPNRTGELFF,TGTGCCAGCAGTGACCCCAACAGAACCGGGGAGCTGTTTTTT
TRBV28,NA,TRBJ1-3,NA,CASVTAKLSGNTIYF,TGTGCCAGCGTGACAGCAAAGCTCTCTGGAAACACCATATATTTT
TRBV7-2,NA,TRBJ1-2,NA,CASSLERDRVTF,TGTGCCAGCAGCTTAGAGCGGGATCGGGTCACCTTC
TRBV7-8,TRBD2,TRBJ2-1,once,CASSVIAGVGGEQFF,TGTGCCAGCAGCGTTATAGCGGGGGTAGGGGGCGAGCAGTTCTTC